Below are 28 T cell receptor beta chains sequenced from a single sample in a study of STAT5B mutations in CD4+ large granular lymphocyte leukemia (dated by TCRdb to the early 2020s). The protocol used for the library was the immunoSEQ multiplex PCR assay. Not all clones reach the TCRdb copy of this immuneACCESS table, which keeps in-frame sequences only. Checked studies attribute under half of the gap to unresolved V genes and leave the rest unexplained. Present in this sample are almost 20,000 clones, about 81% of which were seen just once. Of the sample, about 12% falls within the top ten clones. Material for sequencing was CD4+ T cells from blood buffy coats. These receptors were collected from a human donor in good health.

The CDR3 loop reads CASSVKQGGHEQYF. As DNA, the CDR3 is TGTGCCAGCAGTGTCAAACAGGGGGGCCACGAGCAGTACTTC. The rearrangement joins TRBV6-1 to TRBJ2-7; 8 bases map to TRBD1. Trimming cost V 4 bases and J 5 bases; bases outside gene matches: 7. Germline-derived CDR1 and CDR2 are MNHNS and SASEGT. This CDR3 has 14 amino acids.

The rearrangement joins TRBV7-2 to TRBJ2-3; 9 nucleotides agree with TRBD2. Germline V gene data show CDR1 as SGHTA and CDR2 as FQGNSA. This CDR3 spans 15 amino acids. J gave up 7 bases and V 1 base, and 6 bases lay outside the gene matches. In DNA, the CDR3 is TGTGCCAGCAGCTTAGGTAGCGGGAGTTTATATACGCAGTATTTT. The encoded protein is CASSLGSGSLYTQYF. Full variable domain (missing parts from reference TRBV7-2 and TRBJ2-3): GAGVSQSPSNKVTEKGKDVELRCDPISGHTALYWYRQSLGQGLEFLIYFQGNSAPDKSGLPSDRFSAERTGGSVSTLTIQRTQQEDSAVYLCASSLGSGSLYTQYFGPGTRLTVL.

The CDR3 reads CASSFWETGNTIYF. For the CDR3, the DNA is TGTGCCAGCAGCTTTTGGGAGACTGGAAACACCATATATTTT. The chain recombines TRBV5-6 with TRBJ1-3; D is unresolved. V gave up 2 bases and J gave up 2 bases, with 8 bases separating them. Germline values: CDR1 SGHDT, CDR2 YYEEEE. This CDR3 is 14 amino acids long.

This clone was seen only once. The CDR3 coding sequence is TGTGCCATCAGTGTTGCGGGAGTGAGGAATGAGCAGTTCTTC. Protein sequence: CAISVAGVRNEQFF. V and J are TRBV10-3 and TRBJ2-1; the match to TRBD2 covers 7 bases. Germline-derived CDR1 and CDR2 are ENHRY and SYGVKD. The ends lost 4 bases at V and 7 bases at J; junction bases unmatched: 7. The CDR3 contains 14 residues.

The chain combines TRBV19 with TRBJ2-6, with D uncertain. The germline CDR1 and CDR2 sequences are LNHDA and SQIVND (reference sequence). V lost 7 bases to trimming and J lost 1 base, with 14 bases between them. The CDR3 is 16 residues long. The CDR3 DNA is TGTGCCAGTACGAGCAGGCTAACTTCTGGGGCCAACGTCCTGACTTTC. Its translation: CASTSRLTSGANVLTF. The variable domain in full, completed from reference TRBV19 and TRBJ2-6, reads DGGITQSPKYLFRKEGQNVTLSCEQNLNHDAMYWYRQDPGQGLRLIYYSQIVNDFQKGDIAEGYSVSREKKESFPLTVTSAQKNPTAFYLCASTSRLTSGANVLTFGAGSRLTVL.

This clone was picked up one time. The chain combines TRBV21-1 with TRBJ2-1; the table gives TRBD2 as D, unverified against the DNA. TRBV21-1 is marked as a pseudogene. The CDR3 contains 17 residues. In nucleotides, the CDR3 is TGTGCCAGCTCCTCCGGGCTAGCGGGAGGGCCCTACAATGAGCAGTTCTTC. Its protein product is CASSSGLAGGPYNEQFF.

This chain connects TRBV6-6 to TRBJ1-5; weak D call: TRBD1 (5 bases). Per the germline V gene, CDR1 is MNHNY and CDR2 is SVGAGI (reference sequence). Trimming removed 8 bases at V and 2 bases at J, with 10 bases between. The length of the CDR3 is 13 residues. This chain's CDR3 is CASGGVGNQPQHF. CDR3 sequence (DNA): TGTGCCAGCGGAGGGGTCGGCAATCAGCCCCAGCATTTT.

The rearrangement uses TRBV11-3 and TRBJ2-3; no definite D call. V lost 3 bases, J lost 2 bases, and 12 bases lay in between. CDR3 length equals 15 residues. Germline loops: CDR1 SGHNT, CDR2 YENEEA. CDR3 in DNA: TGTGCCAGCAGCTTGAATGGCCGTCACACAGATACGCAGTATTTT. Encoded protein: CASSLNGRHTDTQYF.

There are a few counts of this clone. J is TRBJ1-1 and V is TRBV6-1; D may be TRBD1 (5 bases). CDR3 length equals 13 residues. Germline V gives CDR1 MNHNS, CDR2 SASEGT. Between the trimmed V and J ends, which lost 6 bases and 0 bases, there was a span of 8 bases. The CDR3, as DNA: TGTGCCAGCAGGGGGGGAATGAACACTGAAGCTTTCTTT. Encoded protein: CASRGGMNTEAFF.

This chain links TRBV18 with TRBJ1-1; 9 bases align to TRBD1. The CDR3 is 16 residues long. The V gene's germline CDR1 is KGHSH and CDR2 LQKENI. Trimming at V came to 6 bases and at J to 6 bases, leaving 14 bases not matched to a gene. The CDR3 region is CASSPSGTGIVSEAFF. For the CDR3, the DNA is TGTGCCAGCTCGCCTAGCGGGACAGGGATCGTTTCTGAAGCTTTCTTT.

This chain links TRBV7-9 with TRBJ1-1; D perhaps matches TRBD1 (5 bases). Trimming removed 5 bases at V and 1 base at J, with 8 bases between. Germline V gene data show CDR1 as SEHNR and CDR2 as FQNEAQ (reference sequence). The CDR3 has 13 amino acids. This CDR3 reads CASSKTANTEAFF. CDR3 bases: TGTGCCAGCAGCAAGACAGCGAACACTGAAGCTTTCTTT.

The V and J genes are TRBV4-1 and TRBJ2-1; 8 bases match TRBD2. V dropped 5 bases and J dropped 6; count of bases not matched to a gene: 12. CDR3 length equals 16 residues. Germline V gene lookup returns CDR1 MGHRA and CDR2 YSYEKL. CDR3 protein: CASSFDVAGGRNEQFF. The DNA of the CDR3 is TGCGCCAGCAGCTTCGACGTGGCGGGAGGCCGCAATGAGCAGTTCTTC.

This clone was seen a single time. CDR3 DNA sequence: TGTGCCAGTAGTCACCCGGGACAGGGGAAAGAGACCCAGTACTTC. Protein: CASSHPGQGKETQYF. V is TRBV19 and J is TRBJ2-5; 10 positions agree with TRBD1. V was pared by 5 bases and J by 3 bases, with 6 bases of the junction left unmatched. Germline V lookup: CDR1 LNHDA, CDR2 SQIVND (reference sequence). The CDR3 totals 15 residues.

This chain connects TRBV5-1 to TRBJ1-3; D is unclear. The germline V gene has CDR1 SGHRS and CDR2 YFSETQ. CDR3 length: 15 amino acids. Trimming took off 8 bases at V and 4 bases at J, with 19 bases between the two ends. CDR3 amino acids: CASKAQGYPGNTIYF. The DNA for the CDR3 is TGCGCCAGTAAAGCTCAAGGGTATCCAGGAAACACCATATATTTT.

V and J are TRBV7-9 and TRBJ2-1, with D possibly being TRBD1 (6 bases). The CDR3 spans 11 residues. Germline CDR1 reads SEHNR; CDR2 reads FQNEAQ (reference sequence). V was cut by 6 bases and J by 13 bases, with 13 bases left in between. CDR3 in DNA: TGTGCCAGCAGACTGCAGGGGAGACAGTTCTTC. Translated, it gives CASRLQGRQFF. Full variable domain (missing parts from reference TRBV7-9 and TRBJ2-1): DTGVSQNPRHKITKRGQNVTFRCDPISEHNRLYWYRQTLGQGPEFLTYFQNEAQLEKSRLLSDRFSAERPKGSFSTLEIQRTEQGDSAMYLCASRLQGRQFFGPGTRLTVL.

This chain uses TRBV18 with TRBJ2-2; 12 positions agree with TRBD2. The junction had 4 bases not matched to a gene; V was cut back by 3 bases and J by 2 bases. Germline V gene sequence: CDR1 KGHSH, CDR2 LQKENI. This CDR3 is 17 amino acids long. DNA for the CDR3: TGTGCCAGCTCACCTACGACTAGCGGGAGAAACACCGGGGAGCTGTTTTTT. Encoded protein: CASSPTTSGRNTGELFF. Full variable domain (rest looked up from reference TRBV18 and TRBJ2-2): NAGVMQNPRHLVRRRGQEARLRCSPMKGHSHVYWYRQLPEEGLKFMVYLQKENIIDESGMPKERFSAEFPKEGPSILRIQQVVRGDSAAYFCASSPTTSGRNTGELFFGEGSRLTVL.

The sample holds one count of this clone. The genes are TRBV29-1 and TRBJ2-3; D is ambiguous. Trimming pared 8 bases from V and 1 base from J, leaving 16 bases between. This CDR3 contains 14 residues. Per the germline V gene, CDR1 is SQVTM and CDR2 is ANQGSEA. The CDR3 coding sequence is TGCAGCACTCGCGGTGGTCTGGGCACAGATACGCAGTATTTT. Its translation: CSTRGGLGTDTQYF.

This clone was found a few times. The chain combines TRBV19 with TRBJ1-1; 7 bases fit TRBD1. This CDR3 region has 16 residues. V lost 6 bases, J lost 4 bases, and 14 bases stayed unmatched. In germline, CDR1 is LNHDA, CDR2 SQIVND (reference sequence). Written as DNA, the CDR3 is TGTGCCAGTAGGACTAACAGGGGCCAGAAGGCCACTGAAGCTTTCTTT. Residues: CASRTNRGQKATEAFF.

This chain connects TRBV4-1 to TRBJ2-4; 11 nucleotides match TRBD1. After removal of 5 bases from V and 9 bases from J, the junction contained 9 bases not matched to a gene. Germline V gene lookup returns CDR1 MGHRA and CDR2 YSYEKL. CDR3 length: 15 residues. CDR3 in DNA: TGCGCCAGCAGCGCTGGGGGGACAGGGGGAATCATTCAGTACTTC. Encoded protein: CASSAGGTGGIIQYF.

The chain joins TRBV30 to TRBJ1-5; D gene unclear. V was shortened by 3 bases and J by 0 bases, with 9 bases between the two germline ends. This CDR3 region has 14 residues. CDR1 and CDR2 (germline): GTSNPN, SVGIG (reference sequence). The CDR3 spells CAWREDHSNQPQHF. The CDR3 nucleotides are TGTGCCTGGAGAGAGGACCATAGCAATCAGCCCCAGCATTTT.

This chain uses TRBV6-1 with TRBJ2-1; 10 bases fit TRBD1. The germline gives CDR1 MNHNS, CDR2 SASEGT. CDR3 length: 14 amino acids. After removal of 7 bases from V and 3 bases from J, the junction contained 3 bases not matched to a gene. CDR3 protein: CASTGTGVYNEQFF. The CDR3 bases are TGTGCCAGCACAGGGACAGGGGTCTACAATGAGCAGTTCTTC.

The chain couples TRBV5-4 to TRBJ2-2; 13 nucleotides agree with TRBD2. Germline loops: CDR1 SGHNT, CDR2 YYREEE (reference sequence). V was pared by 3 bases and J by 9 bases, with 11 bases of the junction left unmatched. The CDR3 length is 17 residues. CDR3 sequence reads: CASSSQGLAGPNRELFF. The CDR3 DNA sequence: TGTGCCAGCAGCTCTCAGGGACTAGCGGGACCGAACAGGGAGCTGTTTTTT.

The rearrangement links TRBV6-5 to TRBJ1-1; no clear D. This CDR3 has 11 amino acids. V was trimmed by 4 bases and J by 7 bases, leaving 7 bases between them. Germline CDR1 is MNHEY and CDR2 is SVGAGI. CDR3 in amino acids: CASSSVGEAFF. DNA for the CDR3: TGTGCCAGCAGTTCAGTGGGTGAAGCTTTCTTT.

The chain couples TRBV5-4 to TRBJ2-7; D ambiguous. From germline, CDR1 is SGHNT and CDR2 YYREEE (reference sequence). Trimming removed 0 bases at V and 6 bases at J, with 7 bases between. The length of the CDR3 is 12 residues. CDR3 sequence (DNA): TGTGCCAGCAGCTTGGGGCTCGGCGAGCAGTACTTC. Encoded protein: CASSLGLGEQYF.

The CDR3 DNA reads TGTGCCAGCAGCTCGCGGGACAGGGGTTTCACAGATACGCAGTATTTT. This codes for CASSSRDRGFTDTQYF. The V and J genes are TRBV7-9 and TRBJ2-3, with 10 nucleotides matching TRBD1. The CDR3 is 16 amino acids. Unmatched junction bases numbered 6, after V lost 4 bases and J lost 2 bases. Germline assignment: CDR1 SEHNR and CDR2 FQNEAQ (reference sequence).

The CDR3, as DNA: TGTGCCAGCAGTGTCCTCCCCGGGACAGGGGGCTCCCAGTACTTC. Translated: CASSVLPGTGGSQYF. V usage is TRBV6-1 and J usage is TRBJ2-7; 12 positions match TRBD1. The germline CDR1 and CDR2 sequences are MNHNS and SASEGT. This CDR3 has 15 amino acids. V dropped 4 bases and J dropped 10; count of bases not matched to a gene: 11.

The CDR3 loop reads CSVETYGQRNTIYF. The DNA for the CDR3 is TGCAGCGTTGAAACGTACGGTCAACGAAACACCATATATTTT. The rearrangement links TRBV29-1 to TRBJ1-3; no clear D gene. Trimming removed 2 bases from V and 5 bases from J, with 13 bases in between. The CDR3 has 14 residues. The germline V gene encodes CDR1 SQVTM and CDR2 ANQGSEA.

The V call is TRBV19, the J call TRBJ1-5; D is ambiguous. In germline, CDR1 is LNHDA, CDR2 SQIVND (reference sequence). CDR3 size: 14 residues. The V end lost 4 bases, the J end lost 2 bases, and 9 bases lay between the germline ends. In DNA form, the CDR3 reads TGTGCCAGTAGTACAACACCAGGCAATCAGCCCCAGCATTTT. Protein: CASSTTPGNQPQHF.